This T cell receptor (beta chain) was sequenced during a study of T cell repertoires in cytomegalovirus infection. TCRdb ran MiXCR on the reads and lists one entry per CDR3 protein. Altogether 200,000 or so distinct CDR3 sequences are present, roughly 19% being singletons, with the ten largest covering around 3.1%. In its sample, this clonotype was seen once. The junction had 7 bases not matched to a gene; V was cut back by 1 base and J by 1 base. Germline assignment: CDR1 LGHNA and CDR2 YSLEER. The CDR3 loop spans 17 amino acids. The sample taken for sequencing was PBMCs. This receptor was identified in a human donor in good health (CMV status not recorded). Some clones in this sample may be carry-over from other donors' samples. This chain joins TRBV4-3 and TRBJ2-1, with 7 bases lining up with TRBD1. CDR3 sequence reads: CASSQALTGISYNEQFF. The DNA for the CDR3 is TGCGCCAGCAGCCAAGCCTTGACAGGGATTTCCTACAATGAGCAGTTCTTC.